A selection of T cell receptor beta chains follows, all from one sample in a study of CXCR3-negative and CXCR3-positive naive CD8 T cells. Each CDR3 protein gets one entry in TCRdb, which reprocessed the 5' RACE reads and gives no DNA. This repertoire includes approximately 130,000 distinct CDR3 sequences. The sample was naive CXCR3+ CD8+ T cells from blood. The receptors here all came from a human donor in good health. Some clones in this sample may be carry-over from other donors' samples. Each CDR3 is given with its conserved first and last residue. Fields, in order: V gene, clone size, J gene, CDR3 protein. Not all rows give a size; the values are once, few, many and, for expanded clones, a class.

TRBV29-1,NA,TRBJ2-7,CSVESGSYEQYF
TRBV29-1,NA,TRBJ2-3,CSVGGGQGADTQYF
TRBV29-1,NA,TRBJ2-5,CSVDGLAGAETQYF
TRBV7-2,NA,TRBJ2-7,CASSLDLTGRGTYEQYF
TRBV7-2,NA,TRBJ2-2,CASSLVAGANTGELFF
TRBV27,NA,TRBJ2-7,CASSFAGRSYEQYF
TRBV12-3/TRBV12-4,NA,TRBJ2-7,CASSSAGWGGSSHEQYF
TRBV6-5,NA,TRBJ2-1,CASTAGLGEQFF
TRBV7-8,NA,TRBJ2-7,CASSLGGSSWDEQYF
TRBV13,NA,TRBJ2-7,CASSPRESVDEQYF
TRBV27,NA,TRBJ2-7,CASIEPTGTGYEQYF
TRBV7-9,NA,TRBJ1-5,CASSSVQGNQPQHF
TRBV27,NA,TRBJ2-7,CASRGSGTYEQYF
TRBV6-2/TRBV6-3,NA,TRBJ2-7,CASSYAQFYEQYF
TRBV29-1,NA,TRBJ2-7,CSVVGEMEQYF
TRBV7-8,NA,TRBJ2-3,CASSLVSRGLEDTQYF
TRBV20-1,NA,TRBJ2-7,CSARDHGRSYEQYF
TRBV7-2,NA,TRBJ2-5,CASSLVPGQGAETQYF
TRBV7-8,NA,TRBJ2-1,CASSSVLGANNEQFF
TRBV13,NA,TRBJ2-4,CASSFSGQGGNIQYF
TRBV28,NA,TRBJ1-5,CASSRDSPFNQPRHF
TRBV5-1,NA,TRBJ2-7,CASSFGRNYEQYF
TRBV10-1,NA,TRBJ2-1,CASSEDNEQFF
TRBV5-4,NA,TRBJ2-1,CASSYSYNEQFF
TRBV21-1,NA,TRBJ2-3,CASNRDRSTDTQYF
TRBV9,NA,TRBJ2-1,CASSPTEYNEQFF
TRBV29-1,NA,TRBJ2-5,CSVERWEGQETQYF
TRBV4-2,NA,TRBJ2-1,CASSSRTESSYNEQFF
TRBV28,NA,TRBJ1-5,CASSFRGLRQPQHF
TRBV7-9,NA,TRBJ2-1,CASSLANGPNEQFF
TRBV5-4,NA,TRBJ2-1,CASSLLQVSYNEQFF
TRBV6-6,NA,TRBJ2-7,CASSSAWGPGGEQYF
TRBV29-1,NA,TRBJ2-7,CSVKTSGSYEQYF
TRBV7-3,NA,TRBJ1-3,CASSSGVSGNTIYF
TRBV7-2,NA,TRBJ2-5,CASSLDYREETQYF
TRBV28,NA,TRBJ2-4,CASSTRSPSGGVENIQYF
TRBV10-3,NA,TRBJ2-3,CAISEGTSGGAGTDTQYF
TRBV24-1,NA,TRBJ2-7,CATSELGAPTQYF
TRBV20-1,NA,TRBJ2-7,CSAREASPYEQYF
TRBV21-1,medium-sized,TRBJ2-5,CASSKEALAGEETQYF
TRBV3-1,NA,TRBJ2-5,CASSQGSRGLGETQYF
TRBV5-1,NA,TRBJ2-1,CARSLEGPTYNEQFF
TRBV6-5,NA,TRBJ2-7,CASSYRQGLYEQYF
TRBV19,NA,TRBJ2-3,CASSMDASGGLSTDTQYF
TRBV29-1,NA,TRBJ2-5,CSVEVLRGVQETQYF
TRBV29-1,NA,TRBJ2-7,CSVAFDRGPYEQYF
TRBV19,NA,TRBJ2-7,CASSISLGLAGGEPYEQYF
TRBV3-1,NA,TRBJ2-1,CASSQDPPAGYNEQFF
TRBV15,NA,TRBJ2-7,CATSRRESLIEQYF
TRBV7-3,NA,TRBJ2-7,CASSPGQYEQYF
TRBV29-1,NA,TRBJ2-1,CSVEFLAGGSYNEQFF
TRBV5-1,NA,TRBJ2-5,CASSSPRDRESQETQYF
TRBV10-3,NA,TRBJ2-1,CAIKGTSGRRFNEQFF